The 16 T cell receptor beta chains in this list originate from one sample, sequenced in a study of spatial heterogeneity in lung cancer. Indicated time point: sample taken at primary tumor resection. Researchers sequenced whole RNA taken from tumor, nontumor lung or frozen PBMC without sorting. TCRdb analysed the 5' RACE reads with MiXCR anew, one entry per CDR3 protein. The sample carries some 20,000 distinct CDR3 sequences, 2.5% to 4% recorded once. The input for sequencing was PBMCs, taken at surgery. These receptors were taken from a female donor with early-stage non-small cell lung cancer.

This clonotype was detected ten times or more. The chain recombines TRBV5-1 with TRBJ1-6; TRBD1 aligns across 9 bases. Trimming cost V 3 bases and J 6 bases; bases outside gene matches: 10. The CDR3 totals 17 residues. Germline V gene lookup returns CDR1 SGHRS and CDR2 YFSETQ. CDR3 sequence: CASSWGQGNGGNSPLHF. The CDR3 DNA reads as TGCGCCAGCAGCTGGGGACAGGGTAACGGGGGTAATTCACCCCTCCACTTT. The whole variable domain, remainder taken from reference TRBV5-1 and TRBJ1-6, is KAGVTQTPRYLIKTRGQQVTLSCSPISGHRSVSWYQQTPGQGLQFLFEYFSETQRNKGNFPGRFSGRQFSNSRSEMNVSTLELGDSALYLCASSWGQGNGGNSPLHFGNGTRLTVT.

This clonotype was found many times. This chain links TRBV5-1 with TRBJ2-1; the D is unclear. The CDR3 has 16 amino acids. Trimming removed 0 bases at V and 4 bases at J, with 14 bases between. Per the germline V gene, CDR1 is SGHRS and CDR2 is YFSETQ. CDR3 sequence (DNA): TGCGCCAGCAGCTTGGGTGCAGCCCAACGTTACAATGAGCAGTTCTTC. Protein: CASSLGAAQRYNEQFF.

The sample holds many counts of this clonotype. V usage is TRBV5-1 and J usage is TRBJ2-2; 8 bases are a match to TRBD1. V trimming: 4 bases; J trimming: 3 bases; junction bases outside the gene matches: 8. CDR1 and CDR2 (germline): SGHRS, YFSETQ. This CDR3 is 16 amino acids long. This chain's CDR3 is CASSSQDRDDTGELFF. CDR3 sequence (DNA): TGCGCCAGCAGCAGCCAGGACAGGGACGACACCGGGGAGCTGTTTTTT.

This clonotype has just a few counts. This rearrangement joins TRBV14 to TRBJ2-7; unclear D gene. Germline CDR1 and CDR2: SGHDN and FVKESK. The CDR3 is made up of 14 amino acids. The germline V and J ends were trimmed by 6 bases and 0 bases, with 12 bases remaining between them. In DNA form, the CDR3 reads TGTGCCAGCAGTTCTGGCCACCCCTCCTACGAGCAGTACTTC. This encodes CASSSGHPSYEQYF.

This clonotype has a count of ten or more. V gene TRBV27 combines with J gene TRBJ2-7; D gene ambiguous. The CDR3 length is 14 residues. The germline V and J ends were trimmed by 2 bases and 2 bases, with 10 bases remaining between them. CDR1 and CDR2 (germline): MNHEY, SMNVEV (reference sequence). In DNA, the CDR3 is TGTGCCAGCAGTTTAAGGAACCCTACCTACGAGCAGTACTTC. The encoded protein is CASSLRNPTYEQYF.

This clonotype was seen at least ten times. The rearrangement uses TRBV9 and TRBJ2-5; the D gene could be TRBD1 or TRBD2 (5 bases each). Germline V gene sequence: CDR1 SGDLS, CDR2 YYNGEE. CDR3 length: 14 residues. V was cut by 3 bases and J by 5 bases, with 14 bases left in between. CDR3 residues: CASSAHSGQETQYF. Here the CDR3 DNA reads TGTGCCAGCAGCGCCCATTCGGGGCAGGAGACCCAGTACTTC.

This clonotype has ten or more counts. V gene TRBV5-1 combines with J gene TRBJ2-7; TRBD2 is a possible D gene (6 bases). There are 14 residues in the CDR3. Germline V gives CDR1 SGHRS, CDR2 YFSETQ. The germline V and J ends were trimmed by 5 bases and 4 bases, with 16 bases remaining between them. The CDR3 sequence is CASRTEGRGYEQYF. The CDR3 region has the DNA TGCGCCAGCAGGACAGAAGGCCGGGGGTACGAGCAGTACTTC.

This clonotype was recorded many times. The chain employs TRBV7-2 and TRBJ2-3; maybe TRBD2 (6 bases). Trimming cost V 5 bases and J 2 bases, with 17 bases left between them. The CDR3 covers 16 residues. CDR1 SGHTA and CDR2 FQGNSA come from the germline V gene. Here the CDR3 reads CASSPGTFYSTDTQYF. In DNA form, the CDR3 reads TGTGCCAGCAGCCCGGGGACTTTCTACTCCACAGATACGCAGTATTTT.

In this sample, this clonotype is medium-sized. V gene TRBV27 combines with J gene TRBJ2-2, with 8 bases aligning to TRBD2. In germline, CDR1 is MNHEY, CDR2 SMNVEV (reference sequence). The CDR3 runs to 17 residues. The V and J ends lost 5 bases and 0 bases, in that order; junction bases with no gene match: 8. CDR3 loop: CASSLRKAGANTGELFF. As DNA, the CDR3 is TGTGCCAGCAGTCTTCGAAAAGCGGGGGCGAACACCGGGGAGCTGTTTTTT.

Relative to its sample, this clonotype is medium-sized. The V call is TRBV12-3 or TRBV12-4, the J call TRBJ1-1; D is ambiguous. The CDR3 covers 12 residues. Trimming removed 3 bases at V and 4 bases at J, with 6 bases between. The CDR3 DNA reads as TGTGCCAGCAGTTTCTCTGGCACTGAAGCTTTCTTT. This encodes CASSFSGTEAFF.

This clonotype was seen at least ten times. This sequence joins TRBV27 and TRBJ2-2, with 9 bases aligning to TRBD1. The CDR3 is made up of 15 amino acids. The V segment lost 7 bases and the J segment 3 bases; nucleotides outside the gene matches: 6. Germline lookup yields CDR1 MNHEY and CDR2 SMNVEV (reference sequence). DNA of the CDR3: TGTGCCAGCAAGGTGGGACAGGGTTACACCGGGGAGCTGTTTTTT. Translated: CASKVGQGYTGELFF.

This clonotype was found many times. The chain combines TRBV27 with TRBJ2-3; 7 bases fit TRBD2. The V gene end was trimmed by 6 bases and the J gene end by 3 bases; junction bases not matched to a gene: 6. The CDR3 has 14 residues. Germline V gene lookup returns CDR1 MNHEY and CDR2 SMNVEV (reference sequence). The DNA of the CDR3 is TGTGCCAGCAGAAGACGCGGGAGAACAGATACGCAGTATTTT. The encoded protein is CASRRRGRTDTQYF.

This clonotype was recorded many times. The chain employs TRBV10-3 and TRBJ2-3; the match to TRBD2 covers 9 bases. J lost 0 bases, V lost 6 bases, and 4 bases had no gene match. Germline V CDR1 and CDR2: ENHRY, SYGVKD. The CDR3 is 15 amino acids. This CDR3 is CAIRDSGRSTDTQYF. CDR3 coding DNA: TGTGCCATCAGAGATAGCGGGAGAAGCACAGATACGCAGTATTTT.

The table lists this clonotype with many counts. The CDR3 is CASKGFPGEAEQYF. Here the CDR3 DNA reads TGTGCCAGCAAGGGGTTCCCAGGGGAAGCGGAGCAGTACTTC. The J gene is TRBJ2-7, the V gene TRBV27; tentative D call: TRBD1 (6 bases). The germline V gene encodes CDR1 MNHEY and CDR2 SMNVEV (reference sequence). The length of the CDR3 is 14 residues. The V end was cut by 7 bases, the J end by 7 bases, with 20 bases between.

This clonotype was counted at least ten times. This chain connects TRBV20-1 to TRBJ1-2, with a possible D match to TRBD1 (6 bases). Trimming took 0 bases from V and 7 from J, leaving 15 bases between them. The V gene's germline CDR1 is DFQATT and CDR2 SNEGSKA (reference sequence). CDR3 length equals 14 residues. The DNA for the CDR3 is TGCAGTGCTAGAGATCGAAGACAGGAGGTTGGCTACACCTTC. It specifies CSARDRRQEVGYTF.

This clonotype was seen many times. This chain joins TRBV19 and TRBJ2-7; D ambiguous. The CDR3 sequence is 12 residues long. Trimming left V 7 bases short and J 3 bases short, with 10 bases between. CDR1 LNHDA and CDR2 SQIVND come from the germline V gene (reference sequence). The CDR3 region has the DNA TGTGCCAGTACCAACGGTGACTACGAGCAGTACTTC. This sequence encodes CASTNGDYEQYF.